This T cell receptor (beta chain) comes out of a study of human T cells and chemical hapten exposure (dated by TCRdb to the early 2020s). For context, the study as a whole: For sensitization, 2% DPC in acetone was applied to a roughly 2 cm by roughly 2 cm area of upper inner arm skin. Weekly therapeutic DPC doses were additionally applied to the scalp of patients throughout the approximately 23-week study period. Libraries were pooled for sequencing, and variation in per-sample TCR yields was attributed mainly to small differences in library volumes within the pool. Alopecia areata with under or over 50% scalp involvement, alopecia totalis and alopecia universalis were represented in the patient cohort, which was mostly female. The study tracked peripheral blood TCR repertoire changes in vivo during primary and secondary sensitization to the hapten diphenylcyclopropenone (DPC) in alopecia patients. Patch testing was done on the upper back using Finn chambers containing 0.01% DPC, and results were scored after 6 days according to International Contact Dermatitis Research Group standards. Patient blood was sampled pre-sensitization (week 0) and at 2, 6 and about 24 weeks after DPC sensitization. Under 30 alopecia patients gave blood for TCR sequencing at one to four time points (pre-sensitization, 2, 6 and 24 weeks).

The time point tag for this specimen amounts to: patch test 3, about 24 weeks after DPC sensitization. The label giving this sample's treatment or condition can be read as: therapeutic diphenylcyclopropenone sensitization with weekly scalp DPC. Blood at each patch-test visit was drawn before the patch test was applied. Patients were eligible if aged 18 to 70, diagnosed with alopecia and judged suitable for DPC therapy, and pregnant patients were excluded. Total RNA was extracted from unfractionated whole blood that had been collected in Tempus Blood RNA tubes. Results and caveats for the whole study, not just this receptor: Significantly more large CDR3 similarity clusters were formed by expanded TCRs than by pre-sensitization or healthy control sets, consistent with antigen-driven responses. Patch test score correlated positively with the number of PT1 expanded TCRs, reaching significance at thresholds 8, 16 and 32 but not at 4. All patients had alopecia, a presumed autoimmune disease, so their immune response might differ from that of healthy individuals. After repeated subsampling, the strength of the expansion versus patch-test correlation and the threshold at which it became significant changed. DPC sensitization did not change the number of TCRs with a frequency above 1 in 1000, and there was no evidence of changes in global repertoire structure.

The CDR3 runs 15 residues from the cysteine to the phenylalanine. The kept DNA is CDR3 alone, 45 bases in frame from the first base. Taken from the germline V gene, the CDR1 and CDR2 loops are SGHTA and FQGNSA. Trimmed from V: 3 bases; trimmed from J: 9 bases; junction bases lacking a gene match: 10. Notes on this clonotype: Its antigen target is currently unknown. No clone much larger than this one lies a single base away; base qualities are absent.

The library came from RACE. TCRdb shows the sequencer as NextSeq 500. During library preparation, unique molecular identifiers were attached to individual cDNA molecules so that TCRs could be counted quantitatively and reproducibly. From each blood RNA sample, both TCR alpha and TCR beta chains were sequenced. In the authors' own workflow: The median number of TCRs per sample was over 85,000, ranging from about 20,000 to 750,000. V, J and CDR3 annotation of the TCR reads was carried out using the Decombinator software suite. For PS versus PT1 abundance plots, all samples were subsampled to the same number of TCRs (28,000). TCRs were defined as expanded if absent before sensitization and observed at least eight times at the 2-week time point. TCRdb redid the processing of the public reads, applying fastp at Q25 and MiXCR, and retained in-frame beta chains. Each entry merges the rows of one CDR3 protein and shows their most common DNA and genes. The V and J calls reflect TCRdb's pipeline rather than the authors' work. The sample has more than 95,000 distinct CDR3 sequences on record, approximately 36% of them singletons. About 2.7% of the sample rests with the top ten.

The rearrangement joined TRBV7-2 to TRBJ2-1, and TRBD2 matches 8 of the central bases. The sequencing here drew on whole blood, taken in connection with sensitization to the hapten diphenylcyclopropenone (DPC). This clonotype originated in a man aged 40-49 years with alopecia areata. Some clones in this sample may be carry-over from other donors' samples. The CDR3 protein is CASSFPQREKSEQFF. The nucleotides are TGTGCCAGCAGCTTCCCCCAGCGGGAGAAGTCTGAGCAGTTCTTC.